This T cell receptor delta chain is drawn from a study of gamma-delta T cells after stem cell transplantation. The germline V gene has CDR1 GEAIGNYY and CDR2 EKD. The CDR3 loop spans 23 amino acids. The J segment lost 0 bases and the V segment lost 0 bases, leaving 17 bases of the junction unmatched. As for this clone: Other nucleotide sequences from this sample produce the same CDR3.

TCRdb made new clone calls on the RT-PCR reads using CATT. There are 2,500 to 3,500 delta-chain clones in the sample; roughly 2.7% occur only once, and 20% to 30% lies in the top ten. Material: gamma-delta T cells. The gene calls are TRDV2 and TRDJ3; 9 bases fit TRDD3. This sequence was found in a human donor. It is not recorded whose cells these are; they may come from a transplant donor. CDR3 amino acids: CACDTGGLGDTRPSSWDTRQMFF. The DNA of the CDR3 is TGTGCCTGTGACACCGGCGGCCTTGGGGATACGCGCCCAAGCTCCTGGGACACCCGACAGATGTTTTTC.